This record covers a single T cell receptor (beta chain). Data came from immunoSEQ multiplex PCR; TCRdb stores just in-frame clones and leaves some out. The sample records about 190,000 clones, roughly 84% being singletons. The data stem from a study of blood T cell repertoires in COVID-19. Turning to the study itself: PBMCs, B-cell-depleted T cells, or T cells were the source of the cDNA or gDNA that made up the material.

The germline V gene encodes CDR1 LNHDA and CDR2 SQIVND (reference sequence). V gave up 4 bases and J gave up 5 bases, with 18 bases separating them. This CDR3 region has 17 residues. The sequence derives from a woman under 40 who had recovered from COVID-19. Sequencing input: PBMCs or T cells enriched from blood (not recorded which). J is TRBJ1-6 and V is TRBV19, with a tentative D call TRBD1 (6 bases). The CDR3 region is CASSSRGRQGNNSPLHF. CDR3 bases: TGTGCCAGTAGTAGCCGCGGTCGGCAGGGGAATAATTCACCCCTCCACTTT.